This T cell receptor beta chain was observed in a study of read filtering for tumor transcriptome and immune sequencing. Study context: Revised staging placed about 8 patients in R-ISS I, some 17 in II, about 7 in III. The study's findings and limits: IR-seq and RNA-seq agreed better without single-read clonotypes.

This library used roughly 400 ng RNA and molecular barcoded adaptors spanning alpha/delta and beta/gamma chains. One entry per CDR3 protein results from TCRdb running MiXCR on the reads. The sample consists of more than 30,000 distinct CDR3 sequences, around 15% of them appearing once. Sampling of bone marrow took place during active disease in every patient. This clonotype was observed at least ten times. The antigen remains undetermined. The sample taken for sequencing was a population of CD138-negative cells sorted from bone marrow. This sequence originates from a donor older than 35 with multiple myeloma.

CDR3 coding DNA: TGCAGTGCCGGGACTAGCGGGGTCCAAGAGACCCAGTACTTC. It translates to CSAGTSGVQETQYF. V usage is TRBV20-1 and J usage is TRBJ2-5, with 13 nucleotides matching TRBD2. The germline CDR1 and CDR2 sequences are DFQATT and SNEGSKA (reference sequence). The V and J ends lost 6 bases and 1 base, in that order; junction bases with no gene match: 2. This CDR3 contains 14 residues.